The sample holds one count of the clone carrying this T cell receptor beta chain. TCRdb keeps only in-frame clones here, not all; method: immunoSEQ multiplex PCR. The table records 200,000 to 250,000 clones, roughly 84% of them present only once. Trimming removed 4 bases at V and 3 bases at J, with 4 bases between. This CDR3 is 11 amino acids long. Germline-derived CDR1 and CDR2 are LGHDT and YNNKEL (reference sequence). This specimen comes from a study of blood T cell repertoires in COVID-19. Across the study: COVID-19 samples collected from the United States, Italy and Spain covered acute and convalescent phases.

Sequenced sample: peripheral blood. This receptor was obtained from a man aged 50-60 years with active or convalescent COVID-19. The chain carries TRBV3-1 (or the pseudogene TRBV3-2) and TRBJ2-7; D gene uncertain. CDR3 residues: CASSLNYEQYF. In DNA, the CDR3 is TGTGCCAGCAGCCTTAACTACGAGCAGTACTTC.